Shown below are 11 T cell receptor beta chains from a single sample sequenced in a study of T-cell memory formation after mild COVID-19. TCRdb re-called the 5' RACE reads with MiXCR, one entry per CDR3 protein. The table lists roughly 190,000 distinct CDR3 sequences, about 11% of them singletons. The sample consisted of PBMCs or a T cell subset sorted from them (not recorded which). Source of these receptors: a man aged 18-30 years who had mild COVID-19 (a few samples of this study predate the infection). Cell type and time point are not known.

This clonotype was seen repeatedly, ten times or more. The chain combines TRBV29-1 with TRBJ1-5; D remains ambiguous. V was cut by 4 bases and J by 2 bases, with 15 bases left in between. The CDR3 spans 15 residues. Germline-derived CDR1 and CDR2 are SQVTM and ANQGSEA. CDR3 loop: CSVGDGLLGNQPQHF. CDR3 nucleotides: TGCAGCGTTGGTGATGGGTTGCTCGGCAATCAGCCCCAGCATTTT.

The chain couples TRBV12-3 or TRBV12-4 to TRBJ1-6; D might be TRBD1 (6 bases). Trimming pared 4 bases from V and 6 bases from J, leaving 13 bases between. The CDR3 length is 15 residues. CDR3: CASSSQTGPNSPLHF. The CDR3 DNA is TGTGCCAGCAGTTCGCAGACAGGTCCTAATTCACCCCTCCACTTT.

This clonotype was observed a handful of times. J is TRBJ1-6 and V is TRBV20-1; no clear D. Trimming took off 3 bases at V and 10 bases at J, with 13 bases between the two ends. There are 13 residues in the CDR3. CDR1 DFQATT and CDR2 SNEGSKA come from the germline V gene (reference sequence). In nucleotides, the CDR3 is TGCAGTGCTAGTTCCGGGGTATCGTCACCCCTCCACTTT. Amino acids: CSASSGVSSPLHF.

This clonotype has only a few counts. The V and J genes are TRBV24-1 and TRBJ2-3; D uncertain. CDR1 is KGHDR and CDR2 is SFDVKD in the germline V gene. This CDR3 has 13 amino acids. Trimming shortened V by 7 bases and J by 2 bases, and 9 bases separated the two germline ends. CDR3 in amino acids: CATSKEVTDTQYF. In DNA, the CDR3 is TGTGCCACCAGCAAGGAAGTCACAGATACGCAGTATTTT.

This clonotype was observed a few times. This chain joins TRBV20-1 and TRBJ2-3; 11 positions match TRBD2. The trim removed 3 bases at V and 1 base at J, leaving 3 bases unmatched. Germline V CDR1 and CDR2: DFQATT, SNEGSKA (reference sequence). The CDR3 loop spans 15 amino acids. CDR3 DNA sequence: TGCAGTGCTAGGGAGGGACTAGCGGGCACAGATACGCAGTATTTT. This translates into CSAREGLAGTDTQYF.

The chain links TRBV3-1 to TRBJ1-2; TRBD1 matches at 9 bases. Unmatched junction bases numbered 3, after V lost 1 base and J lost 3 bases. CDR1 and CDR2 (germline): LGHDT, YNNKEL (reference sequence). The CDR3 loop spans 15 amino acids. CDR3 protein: CASSQGWTGDYGYTF. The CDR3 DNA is TGTGCCAGCAGCCAAGGGTGGACAGGGGACTATGGCTACACCTTC.

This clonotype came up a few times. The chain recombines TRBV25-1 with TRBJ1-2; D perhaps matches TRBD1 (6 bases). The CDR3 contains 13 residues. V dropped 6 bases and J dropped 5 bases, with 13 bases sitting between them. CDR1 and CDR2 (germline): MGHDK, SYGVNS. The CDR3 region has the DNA TGTGCCAGCAGCCAGGGGAGCTTTTATGGCTACACCTTC. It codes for CASSQGSFYGYTF.

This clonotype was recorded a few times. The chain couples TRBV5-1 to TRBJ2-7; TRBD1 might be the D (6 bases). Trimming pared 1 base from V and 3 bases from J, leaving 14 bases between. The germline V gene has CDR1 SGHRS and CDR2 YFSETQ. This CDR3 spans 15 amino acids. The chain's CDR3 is CASSLITGQIYEQYF. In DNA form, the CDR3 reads TGCGCCAGCAGCTTGATCACAGGGCAGATCTACGAGCAGTACTTC.

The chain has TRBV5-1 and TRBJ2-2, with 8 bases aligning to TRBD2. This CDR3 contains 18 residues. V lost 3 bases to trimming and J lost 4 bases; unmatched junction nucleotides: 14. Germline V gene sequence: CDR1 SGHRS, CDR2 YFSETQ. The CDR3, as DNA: TGCGCCAGCAGCTCGTATGGGGTTGTAGCGGGGTCCACCGGGGAGCTGTTTTTT. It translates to CASSSYGVVAGSTGELFF.

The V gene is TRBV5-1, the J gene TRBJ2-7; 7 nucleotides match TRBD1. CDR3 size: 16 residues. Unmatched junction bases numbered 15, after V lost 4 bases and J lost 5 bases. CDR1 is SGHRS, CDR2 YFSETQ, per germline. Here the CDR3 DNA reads TGCGCCAGCAGCCCGTTCACAGGGGTCGGTGAGAACGAGCAGTACTTC. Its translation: CASSPFTGVGENEQYF.

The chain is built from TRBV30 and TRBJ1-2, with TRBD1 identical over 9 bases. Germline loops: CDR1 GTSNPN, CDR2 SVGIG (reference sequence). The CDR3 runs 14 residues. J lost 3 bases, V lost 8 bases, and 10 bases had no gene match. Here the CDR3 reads CAAHRDRDYYGYTF. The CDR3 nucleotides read TGTGCCGCTCACCGGGACAGGGACTACTATGGCTACACCTTC. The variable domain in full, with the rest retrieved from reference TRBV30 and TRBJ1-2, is SQTIHQWPATLVQPVGSPLSLECTVEGTSNPNLYWYRQAAGRGLQLLFYSVGIGQISSEVPQNLSASRPQDRQFILSSKKLLLSDSGFYLCAAHRDRDYYGYTFGSGTRLTVV.